This TCR beta chain was sequenced in a study of cytomegalovirus exposure and HLA in healthy donors. Trimming at V came to 0 bases and at J to 4 bases, leaving 7 bases not matched to a gene. This CDR3 region has 16 residues. The germline V gene encodes CDR1 SGHKS and CDR2 YYEKEE (reference sequence). The PCR made use of 60 Vbeta and 13 Jbeta primers. This table comes from immunoSEQ multiplex PCR, and its TCRdb copy is limited to in-frame clones, with some not included. The data show 100,000 or so clones, with approximately 82% seen just once and about 1.1% held by the top ten. Sequenced sample: PBMCs. The receptor was isolated from a woman between 18 and 29 years old in good health and CMV-seronegative. The gene calls are TRBV5-5 and TRBJ2-1; 7 nucleotides match TRBD2. The CDR3 DNA reads as TGTGCCAGCAGCTTGGGGGAGGGGCCACTATACAATGAGCAGTTCTTC. It codes for CASSLGEGPLYNEQFF.